A single sample is the source of the 24 T cell receptor beta chains below, sequenced in a study of blood T cell repertoires in COVID-19. Here immunoSEQ multiplex PCR was the method, and the copy in TCRdb shows in-frame clones only, minus some. The data show approximately 170,000 clones, with 88% seen just once and approximately 9% held by the top ten. Sequencing input: PBMCs or T cells enriched from blood (not recorded which). The receptors stem from a woman between 18 and 29 years old who had recovered from COVID-19.

This clone came up a few times. The genes are TRBV10-3 and TRBJ1-5, with 8 nucleotides matching TRBD1. V trimming: 10 bases; J trimming: 2 bases; junction bases outside the gene matches: 4. CDR3 size: 13 residues. CDR1 is ENHRY and CDR2 is SYGVKD in the germline V gene. Here the CDR3 DNA reads TGTGCCACCGGGGGACAGGGCAATCAGCCCCAGCATTTT. It yields the protein CATGGQGNQPQHF.

The chain is built from TRBV7-2 and TRBJ1-2; 7 positions agree with TRBD1. The CDR3 has 14 residues. Germline CDR1 SGHTA, CDR2 FQGNSA. V shed 6 bases and J 7 bases; nucleotides not matched to a gene: 11. CDR3 nucleotides: TGTGCCAGCAGTAGGGACAGTTCCTCTTCTGGCTACACCTTC. Protein sequence: CASSRDSSSSGYTF. Using reference TRBV7-2 and TRBJ1-2 for the parts outside the CDR3, the full variable domain is GAGVSQSPSNKVTEKGKDVELRCDPISGHTALYWYRQSLGQGLEFLIYFQGNSAPDKSGLPSDRFSAERTGGSVSTLTIQRTQQEDSAVYLCASSRDSSSSGYTFGSGTRLTVV.

The V gene is TRBV28, the J gene TRBJ1-2; D not certain. Germline CDR1 and CDR2: MDHEN and SYDVKM. This CDR3 contains 13 residues. The V end was cut by 9 bases, the J end by 5 bases, with 16 bases between. The CDR3: CASNSFLWYGYTF. The CDR3 nucleotides read TGTGCCAGTAACTCCTTCCTGTGGTATGGCTACACCTTC.

The J gene is TRBJ2-7, the V gene TRBV11-2, with D possibly matching TRBD2 (6 bases). V lost 4 bases and J lost 3, with 10 bases in between. The CDR3 is made up of 13 amino acids. Germline V CDR1 and CDR2: SGHAT, FQNNGV. The CDR3 is CASSSGLGYEQYF. The CDR3 nucleotides are TGTGCCAGCAGCTCGGGACTGGGCTACGAGCAGTACTTC.

This clone has a single count. The CDR3 DNA sequence: TGTGCCAGCAGTGATTTGACCGGGACAGGGGGCGCCGGGGAGCTGTTTTTT. Amino acid sequence: CASSDLTGTGGAGELFF. The rearrangement joins TRBV6-1 to TRBJ2-2, with 12 positions matching TRBD1. Trimming cost V 3 bases and J 6 bases; bases outside gene matches: 8. CDR1 MNHNS and CDR2 SASEGT come from the germline V gene. The CDR3 is made up of 17 amino acids.

The genes are TRBV30 and TRBJ1-1; TRBD1 agrees at 7 bases. The CDR3 loop spans 13 amino acids. The ends lost 4 bases at V and 0 bases at J; junction bases unmatched: 2. The germline V gene encodes CDR1 GTSNPN and CDR2 SVGIG (reference sequence). CDR3 in amino acids: CAWNQGVNTEAFF. CDR3 DNA sequence: TGTGCCTGGAATCAGGGGGTGAACACTGAAGCTTTCTTT.

The chain employs TRBV7-2 and TRBJ1-6, with 7 bases aligning to TRBD1. This CDR3 has 17 residues. Per germline, CDR1 SGHTA and CDR2 FQGNSA. Trimming at V came to 4 bases and at J to 9 bases, leaving 15 bases not matched to a gene. The CDR3 protein is CASSSGRQGGTGSPLHF. The CDR3 bases are TGTGCCAGCAGCTCAGGGAGGCAGGGGGGTACGGGTTCACCCCTCCACTTT.

This clone is a singleton in its sample. The CDR3 sequence: CASSTTGQGNNSPLHF. The CDR3 bases are TGTGCCAGTAGTACGACCGGACAGGGTAATAATTCACCCCTCCACTTT. V gene TRBV19 combines with J gene TRBJ1-6; 8 nucleotides line up with TRBD1. Trimming removed 4 bases from V and 5 bases from J; junction bases left unmatched: 7. CDR3 size: 16 residues. Germline-derived CDR1 and CDR2 are LNHDA and SQIVND (reference sequence). Full variable domain (remainder filled in from reference TRBV19 and TRBJ1-6): DGGITQSPKYLFRKEGQNVTLSCEQNLNHDAMYWYRQDPGQGLRLIYYSQIVNDFQKGDIAEGYSVSREKKESFPLTVTSAQKNPTAFYLCASSTTGQGNNSPLHFGNGTRLTVT.

The chain uses TRBV13 and TRBJ2-7, with D tentatively TRBD1 (5 bases). Germline CDR1 PRHDT, CDR2 FYEKMQ (reference sequence). V was shortened by 5 bases and J by 3 bases, with 11 bases between the two germline ends. The CDR3 is 13 residues long. In DNA form, the CDR3 reads TGTGCCAGCAGCAGGGGCAGCCGCTACGAGCAGTACTTC. As protein: CASSRGSRYEQYF.

The CDR3 region has the DNA TGTGCCAGCAGCTTAAGATTCGACAGGGAGGAAGAGACCCAGTACTTC. Its protein is CASSLRFDREEETQYF. The gene calls are TRBV7-9 and TRBJ2-5, with TRBD1 as a possible D gene (7 bases). Trimming left V 2 bases short and J 3 bases short, with 16 bases between. This CDR3 spans 16 amino acids. The germline gives CDR1 SEHNR, CDR2 FQNEAQ (reference sequence).

This sequence joins TRBV5-4 and TRBJ2-5; D unclear. Looked up from germline, CDR1 is SGHNT and CDR2 is YYREEE (reference sequence). With 4 bases removed from V and 4 bases from J, the gap between germline ends came to 8 bases. The CDR3 is 12 residues long. For the CDR3, the DNA is TGTGCCAGCAGCCAGGCCCGAGAGACCCAGTACTTC. It yields the protein CASSQARETQYF.

V and J are TRBV9 and TRBJ2-1; 11 bases are shared with TRBD2. Germline V gene data show CDR1 as SGDLS and CDR2 as YYNGEE. V shed 3 bases and J 5 bases; nucleotides not matched to a gene: 4. There are 15 residues in the CDR3. The CDR3 nucleotides are TGTGCCAGCAGCGGAACTAGCGGGGGAAACAATGAGCAGTTCTTC. Its protein product is CASSGTSGGNNEQFF.

This rearrangement joins TRBV27 to TRBJ1-6; no reliable D call. This CDR3 has 14 residues. CDR1 is MNHEY, CDR2 SMNVEV, per germline (reference sequence). Trimming removed 6 bases at V and 7 bases at J, with 13 bases between. CDR3 in DNA: TGTGCCAGCAGGCGCGACGGGTACAATTCACCCCTCCACTTT. Amino acids: CASRRDGYNSPLHF.

This clone has only one observation. This chain joins TRBV28 and TRBJ2-1; tentative D call: TRBD2 (6 bases). Trimming stripped 7 bases from V and 1 base from J, with 11 bases between. There are 14 residues in the CDR3. The V gene's germline CDR1 is MDHEN and CDR2 SYDVKM. For the CDR3, the DNA is TGTGCCAGCACGGGACTCCTATCCTACAATGAGCAGTTCTTC. This codes for CASTGLLSYNEQFF.

The chain uses TRBV6-2 or TRBV6-3 and TRBJ2-6, with D perhaps TRBD1 (6 bases). The germline CDR1 and CDR2 sequences are MNHEY and SVGEGT. V was pared by 0 bases and J by 4 bases, with 7 bases between. The CDR3 extends over 15 amino acids. CDR3 bases: TGTGCCAGCAGTTACTCGGGGACAGGGGCCAACGTCCTGACTTTC. It encodes CASSYSGTGANVLTF.

The gene calls are TRBV6-4 and TRBJ2-1, with unresolved D. The CDR3 consists of 15 residues. Trimming removed 9 bases from V and 3 bases from J, with 18 bases in between. Germline V lookup: CDR1 MRHNA, CDR2 SNTAGT. Here the CDR3 DNA reads TGTGCCAGTTCTCCTTCGGAGAGAAACTACAATGAGCAGTTCTTC. Translating it yields CASSPSERNYNEQFF.

This chain links TRBV7-8 with TRBJ1-1, with TRBD1 matching 10 bases. Per the germline V gene, CDR1 is SGHVS and CDR2 is FQNEAQ. CDR3 length equals 15 residues. V shed 3 bases, J shed 6 bases, and the junction held 7 bases outside the gene matches. CDR3 in amino acids: CASSFVGQGSSEAFF. The CDR3 DNA is TGTGCCAGCAGCTTTGTGGGACAGGGGAGCTCTGAAGCTTTCTTT.

This clone was counted many times. The chain has TRBV19 and TRBJ2-7; 10 bases line up with TRBD2. The CDR3 consists of 16 residues. Germline V gene lookup returns CDR1 LNHDA and CDR2 SQIVND (reference sequence). Trimming took 1 base from V and 2 from J; bases not matched to a gene: 5. The CDR3 region is CASSIGASGGTYEQYF. In nucleotides, the CDR3 is TGTGCCAGTAGTATAGGGGCTAGCGGGGGAACCTACGAGCAGTACTTC.

The genes are TRBV5-1 and TRBJ1-4; D uncertain. V gave up 1 base and J gave up 0 bases, with 7 bases separating them. CDR3 length equals 15 residues. The germline V gene has CDR1 SGHRS and CDR2 YFSETQ. CDR3 protein: CASSLSPATNEKLFF. CDR3 DNA sequence: TGCGCCAGCAGCTTGTCACCAGCAACTAATGAAAAACTGTTTTTT.

For the CDR3, the DNA is TGTGCCAGCAGTTCCGGGACAGGGGGCCGGGCTTTCTTT. Its translation is CASSSGTGGRAFF. The genes are TRBV28 and TRBJ1-1; 12 bases line up with TRBD1. After removal of 4 bases from V and 11 bases from J, the junction contained 5 bases not matched to a gene. This CDR3 has 13 amino acids. CDR1 and CDR2 (germline): MDHEN, SYDVKM.

The chain uses TRBV2 and TRBJ2-2; D possibly corresponds to TRBD1 (5 bases). CDR1 SNHLY and CDR2 FYNNEI come from the germline V gene. The V and J ends lost 6 bases and 5 bases respectively, with 13 bases between them. This CDR3 is built from 14 residues. The CDR3 bases are TGTGCCAGCAGGGATCCCAGGGTTACCGGGGAGCTGTTTTTT. It encodes CASRDPRVTGELFF.

This clone has just one count. The V gene is TRBV28, the J gene TRBJ1-5; D ambiguous. The CDR3 is 14 amino acids. V shed 3 bases and J shed 7 bases, with 13 bases lying between them. Per germline, CDR1 MDHEN and CDR2 SYDVKM. CDR3 coding DNA: TGTGCCAGCAGTTTGTACACGCTGGTGCAGCCCCAGCATTTT. It encodes CASSLYTLVQPQHF.

The chain couples TRBV2 to TRBJ1-2, with D maybe TRBD1 (6 bases). Germline CDR1 is SNHLY and CDR2 is FYNNEI. Deletions cut 7 bases from V and 7 bases from J, with 10 bases between. This CDR3 contains 11 residues. CDR3 nucleotides: TGTGCCAGCATGGGGGCGAGTGGCTACACCTTC. Translating it yields CASMGASGYTF.

The chain couples TRBV7-9 to TRBJ2-1; D not resolved. In germline, CDR1 is SEHNR, CDR2 FQNEAQ (reference sequence). This CDR3 region has 13 residues. The V end lost 1 base, the J end lost 8 bases, and 9 bases lay between the germline ends. The CDR3 is CASSLVRLDEQFF. The CDR3 DNA reads as TGTGCCAGCAGCTTAGTTCGGTTGGATGAGCAGTTCTTC.